The clone carrying this T cell receptor (beta chain) has a handful of counts. What it binds is not known. The assay was immunoSEQ multiplex PCR, and TCRdb's table has in-frame clones only and misses some. The sample contains about 77,000 clones, over 65% of which appear only once. This entry belongs to a study of radiation and T cells in renal cell carcinoma. The V and J ends lost 0 bases and 2 bases respectively, with 14 bases between them. Germline assignment: CDR1 SQVTM and CDR2 ANQGSEA. The CDR3 has 17 residues. Regarding time point: blood 4 weeks post-SBRT, at nephrectomy. Treatment of the sample: 15 Gy SBRT to primary tumor, nephrectomy 4 weeks later. Nephrectomy followed 15 Gy stereotactic body radiation by 4 weeks. Notes on the study in general: Baseline intratumoral clonotype presence is unknown without pretreatment biopsies. From baseline, blood top tumor clonotypes peaked at 2 weeks post-radiation.

This receptor was identified in a woman aged 55-70 years with renal cell carcinoma. The specimen comprised blood, sampled from a patient whose treatment included radiotherapy and nephrectomy. The V and J genes are TRBV29-1 and TRBJ2-6; tentatively, D is TRBD1 (6 bases). The CDR3 reads CSVEDTLSGAGANVLTF. CDR3 sequence (DNA): TGCAGCGTTGAAGATACACTTTCAGGGGCTGGGGCCAACGTCCTGACTTTC.